Listed below are T cell receptor beta chains from one sample, sequenced in a study of T cells after yellow fever vaccination. TCRdb redid the calling of the 5' RACE reads with MiXCR, one entry per CDR3 protein. This sample has 300,000 to 450,000 distinct CDR3 sequences, with more than 5.5% found just once. The specimen comprised PBMCs, sampled 5 days after the yellow fever booster vaccination. The receptors derive from a man in his thirties or forties who received the YFV17D yellow fever vaccine. CDR3s include the opening cysteine and the closing phenylalanine or tryptophan. Fields, in order: D gene, J gene, V gene, clone size, CDR3 protein, CDR3 DNA. A D gene is named only where the DNA matches it firmly. Only part of the rows carry a size: once, few, many, or a class if the clone is expanded.

>TRBD2|TRBJ2-1|TRBV18|.
CASSSGRKSYNEQFF
TGTGCCAGCTCAAGCGGGAGAAAATCCTACAATGAGCAGTTCTTC
>TRBD2|TRBJ2-7|TRBV2|.
CATGGRGWEQYF
TGTGCCACGGGCGGGAGAGGATGGGAGCAGTACTTC
>.|TRBJ2-7|TRBV5-1|few
CASSQGDLGPENPRGQYF
TGCGCCAGCAGCCAAGGGGACTTGGGTCCCGAAAACCCACGGGGGCAGTACTTC
>.|TRBJ2-2|TRBV6-2/TRBV6-3|few
CASSHVGGLTGELFF
TGTGCCAGCAGTCACGTCGGGGGATTAACCGGGGAGCTGTTTTTT
>.|TRBJ2-3|TRBV5-8|many
CASRRVWGTDTQYF
TGTGCCAGTCGCCGGGTGTGGGGGACAGATACGCAGTATTTT
>TRBD2|TRBJ2-2|TRBV3-1|.
CASSHLIAGESGELFF
TGTGCCAGCAGCCATTTAATAGCGGGAGAATCCGGGGAGCTGTTTTTT
>.|TRBJ2-5|TRBV6-2/TRBV6-3|many
CASSYSKETQYF
TGTGCCAGCAGTTACTCGAAAGAGACCCAGTACTTC
>TRBD2|TRBJ2-5|TRBV2|few
CASSEAEGRAKETQYF
TGTGCCAGCAGTGAAGCTGAGGGGAGGGCCAAAGAGACCCAGTACTTC
>TRBD1|TRBJ2-3|TRBV9|few
CASSARDRGLTFSTDTQYF
TGTGCCAGCAGCGCCCGGGACAGGGGGCTCACTTTCAGCACAGATACGCAGTATTTT
>TRBD1|TRBJ2-7|TRBV6-1|many
CASSKARQGRFGQYF
TGTGCCAGCAGTAAAGCGCGACAGGGTCGTTTCGGTCAGTACTTC
>.|TRBJ2-1|TRBV7-9|.
CASVRGAGSEQFF
TGTGCCAGCGTAAGAGGGGCGGGATCTGAGCAGTTCTTC
>.|TRBJ1-6|TRBV7-2|.
CASSPRTANSPLHF
TGTGCCAGCAGCCCAAGGACGGCGAATTCACCCCTCCACTTT
>.|TRBJ1-1|TRBV7-2|.
CASSLAQQAAEAFF
TGTGCCAGCAGCTTAGCGCAACAGGCAGCTGAAGCTTTCTTT
>TRBD2|TRBJ2-1|TRBV20-1|many
CSARDGRVPYNEQFF
TGCAGTGCTAGAGATGGGAGGGTCCCCTACAATGAGCAGTTCTTC
>.|TRBJ2-6|TRBV11-2|.
CASSLDGRQAGANVLTF
TGTGCCAGCAGCTTAGACGGACGACAGGCCGGGGCCAACGTCCTGACTTTC
>.|TRBJ2-7|TRBV20-1|few
CSARDYGGHEQYF
TGCAGTGCTAGAGATTACGGCGGACACGAGCAGTACTTC
>.|TRBJ2-3|TRBV6-5|few
CASSSQTGSGQPTDTQYF
TGTGCCAGCAGTTCCCAAACGGGCTCGGGACAACCCACAGATACGCAGTATTTT
>TRBD1|TRBJ2-7|TRBV27|many
CASSFGQGSSYEQYF
TGTGCCAGCAGCTTCGGACAGGGGAGCTCCTACGAGCAGTACTTC
>.|TRBJ2-7|TRBV20-1|many
CSAPYGGLNEQYF
TGCAGTGCGCCCTACGGGGGCCTAAACGAGCAGTACTTC
>.|TRBJ2-1|TRBV20-1|many
CSARDPYRDEQFF
TGCAGTGCTAGAGACCCGTACAGGGATGAGCAGTTCTTC
>.|TRBJ2-7|TRBV6-1|many
CATTADLSYEQYF
TGTGCCACTACGGCGGACCTCTCCTACGAGCAGTACTTC
>TRBD2|TRBJ2-3|TRBV19|.
CASSITSGYTDTQYF
TGTGCCAGTAGTATCACTAGCGGCTACACAGATACGCAGTATTTT
>.|TRBJ2-3|TRBV7-9|.
CASTLGVVDTQYF
TGTGCCAGCACCTTAGGGGTTGTGGATACGCAGTATTTT
>.|TRBJ1-5|TRBV12-3/TRBV12-4|many
CASSTTGVGQPQHF
TGTGCCAGCAGCACGACGGGGGTCGGACAGCCCCAGCATTTT
>.|TRBJ2-1|TRBV20-1|few
CSARGGGRTLYGRTSYNEQFF
TGCAGTGCTAGGGGGGGAGGCAGGACTCTCTACGGGAGAACCTCCTACAATGAGCAGTTCTTC
>.|TRBJ2-7|TRBV21-1|.
CASSKSDRQEQYF
TGTGCCAGCAGCAAATCGGACAGGCAAGAGCAGTACTTC
>.|TRBJ1-1|TRBV19|few
CASISRNTEAFF
TGTGCCAGTATTTCCAGAAACACTGAAGCTTTCTTT
>TRBD2|TRBJ2-1|TRBV14|many
CASSRLAGGSINEQFF
TGTGCCAGCAGCCGTTTAGCGGGAGGGAGCATCAATGAGCAGTTCTTC
>.|TRBJ1-5|TRBV12-3/TRBV12-4|.
CASSFGGISGNQPQHF
TGTGCCAGCAGTTTCGGCGGAATTAGCGGCAATCAGCCCCAGCATTTT
>.|TRBJ2-1|TRBV11-2|.
CASSLDPGSSYNEQFF
TGTGCCAGCAGCTTAGATCCGGGGAGCTCCTACAATGAGCAGTTCTTC
>.|TRBJ1-6|TRBV25-1|many
CASSEMLGSPLHF
TGTGCCAGCAGTGAAATGTTGGGTTCACCCCTCCACTTT
>TRBD2|TRBJ2-3|TRBV18|.
CASSPALIAGGLTDTQYF
TGTGCCAGCTCACCAGCCCTAATAGCGGGAGGGCTTACAGACACGCAGTATTTT
>.|TRBJ2-5|TRBV5-1|few
CASSLVSYKETQYF
TGCGCCAGCAGCTTGGTGTCTTATAAAGAGACCCAGTACTTC
>.|TRBJ2-2|TRBV27|few
CASSLTGGGDTGELFF
TGTGCCAGCAGCCTTACAGGGGGGGGGGACACCGGGGAGCTGTTTTTT
>TRBD2|TRBJ2-3|TRBV20-1|few
CSARGPGTSWPDTQYF
TGCAGTGCTAGGGGGCCCGGGACTAGCTGGCCAGATACGCAGTATTTT
>.|TRBJ2-3|TRBV7-2|few
CASSLLAKRADTQYF
TGTGCCAGCAGCTTATTAGCCAAAAGAGCAGATACGCAGTATTTT
>TRBD1|TRBJ2-1|TRBV5-4|few
CASSFNRGYNEQFF
TGTGCCAGCAGCTTTAACAGGGGATACAATGAGCAGTTCTTC
>.|TRBJ2-3|TRBV20-1|few
CSADPGTDTQYF
TGCAGTGCGGACCCAGGCACAGATACGCAGTATTTT
>.|TRBJ2-2|TRBV7-7|few
CASSPQDNEKGIYTGELFF
TGTGCTAGCAGCCCCCAGGACAATGAGAAGGGGATCTACACCGGGGAGCTGTTTTTT
>.|TRBJ2-1|TRBV27|many
CASTLYRANNEQFF
TGTGCCAGCACACTCTACCGGGCTAACAATGAGCAGTTCTTC
>.|TRBJ1-1|TRBV20-1|many
CSARELVGLNTEAFF
TGCAGTGCTAGAGAGCTTGTTGGGTTGAACACTGAAGCTTTCTTT
>TRBD2|TRBJ2-3|TRBV30|few
CAWSKLARHSTDTQYF
TGTGCCTGGAGTAAACTAGCGAGACATAGCACAGATACGCAGTATTTT
>.|TRBJ1-1|TRBV5-6|few
CASSLGYGYTEAFF
TGTGCCAGCAGCCTCGGGTACGGGTACACTGAAGCTTTCTTT
>TRBD1|TRBJ2-7|TRBV4-2|many
CASSPGTVYEQYF
TGTGCCAGCAGCCCCGGGACAGTTTACGAGCAGTACTTC
>TRBD1|TRBJ2-6|TRBV5-1|.
CASSIRDRYSGANVLTF
TGCGCCAGCAGCATCCGGGACAGGTACTCTGGGGCCAACGTCCTGACTTTC
>TRBD1|TRBJ1-1|TRBV10-1|few
CASSESKGGSAFF
TGCGCCAGCAGTGAGTCTAAAGGGGGCTCGGCTTTCTTT
>.|TRBJ2-1|TRBV27|.
CASSFHSGDVNEQFF
TGTGCCAGCAGTTTCCATTCCGGGGACGTCAATGAGCAGTTCTTC
>TRBD2|TRBJ2-1|TRBV5-4|many
CASSSLLAGGANEQFF
TGTGCCAGCAGCTCTTTACTAGCGGGAGGCGCAAATGAGCAGTTCTTC
>.|TRBJ1-1|TRBV6-2/TRBV6-3|few
CASRNGDLMNTEAFF
TGTGCCAGCAGGAACGGGGACCTTATGAACACTGAAGCTTTCTTT
>.|TRBJ2-7|TRBV27|.
CASSGKTSYEQYF
TGTGCCAGCAGCGGGAAAACCTCCTACGAGCAGTACTTC
>.|TRBJ2-5|TRBV2|.
CASSEAQRTQYF
TGTGCCAGCAGTGAAGCGCAGAGGACCCAGTACTTC
>TRBD2|TRBJ2-1|TRBV5-5|.
CASSFRLAGRSYNEQFF
TGTGCCAGCAGCTTTCGACTAGCGGGACGCTCCTACAATGAGCAGTTCTTC
>.|TRBJ1-5|TRBV18|many
CASSPYNSEQPQHF
TGTGCCAGCTCACCTTACAATTCTGAGCAGCCCCAGCATTTT